The rows below give T cell receptor beta chains drawn from one sample of a study of cytomegalovirus exposure and HLA in healthy donors. Sequencing used immunoSEQ multiplex PCR; TCRdb keeps in-frame clones, though not all of them. The data contain over 200,000 clones, about four fifths of them singletons. Specimen: PBMCs. The source is a middle-aged woman in good health and CMV-seropositive. CDR3s include the opening cysteine and the closing phenylalanine or tryptophan. The D gene is left open where the match is weak. Size tells how often a clone was seen (once, few, many) or the class of an expanded clone, and some rows leave it out.

cdr3_length d_call clone_size j_call v_call cdr3_aa cdr3_nt
11 TRBD1 few TRBJ2-1 TRBV10-1 CASRLTGEAFF TGCGCCAGCAGATTGACAGGGGAGGCGTTCTTC
15 TRBD1 . TRBJ2-3 TRBV18 CASSPETGRTDTQYF TGTGCCAGCTCACCTGAGACAGGGCGCACAGATACGCAGTATTTT
16 . . TRBJ2-3 TRBV6-4 CASSESAGGGLDTQYF TGTGCCAGCAGTGAATCTGCAGGGGGAGGATTAGATACGCAGTATTTT
12 . few TRBJ2-1 TRBV19 CASSVGYNEQFF TGTGCCAGTAGCGTCGGGTACAATGAGCAGTTCTTC
12 . . TRBJ2-7 TRBV5-4 CASSLSSYEQYF TGTGCCAGCAGCTTGTCTTCCTACGAGCAGTACTTC
16 TRBD1 few TRBJ2-7 TRBV7-8 CASTFLLRQGGYEQYF TGTGCCAGCACCTTTTTACTTAGACAGGGGGGCTACGAGCAGTACTTC
16 . . TRBJ2-5 TRBV11-3 CASSPRGPDGLEAQYF TGTGCCAGCAGCCCCAGGGGTCCGGACGGGCTGGAGGCCCAGTACTTC
14 . . TRBJ2-7 TRBV2 CASSGGASVSEQYF TGTGCCAGCAGTGGCGGAGCTAGTGTCAGCGAGCAGTACTTC
12 . . TRBJ2-1 TRBV6-5 CASSFRGDEQFF TGTGCCAGCAGTTTCAGGGGCGATGAGCAGTTCTTC
16 TRBD1 . TRBJ2-1 TRBV6-1 CASSEGVGQGNNEQFF TGTGCCAGCAGTGAAGGTGTTGGACAGGGTAACAATGAGCAGTTCTTC
13 TRBD1 once TRBJ2-7 TRBV7-2 CASSPGTGGEQYF TGTGCCAGCAGCCCAGGGACAGGGGGCGAGCAGTACTTC
15 . . TRBJ1-2 TRBV4-1 CASSQGDSRSYGYTF TGCGCCAGCAGCCAAGGGGACTCAAGAAGCTATGGCTACACCTTC
13 . few TRBJ1-1 TRBV30 CAWSPTPNTEAFF TGTGCCTGGAGCCCCACTCCGAACACTGAAGCTTTCTTT
17 TRBD2 . TRBJ2-3 TRBV11-3 CASSPGTSGSLTDTQYF TGTGCCAGCAGTCCCGGGACTAGCGGGAGTCTGACAGATACGCAGTATTTT
15 . . TRBJ1-2 TRBV27 CASSPFQNRDNGYTF TGTGCCAGCAGTCCCTTCCAGAACAGGGATAATGGCTACACCTTC
13 . few TRBJ2-1 TRBV6-6 CASSYSRDNEQFF TGTGCCAGCAGTTACTCGAGGGACAATGAGCAGTTCTTC
15 . . TRBJ2-2 TRBV11-1 CATGIHPLNTGELFF TGTGCCACCGGGATACATCCTTTGAACACCGGGGAGCTGTTTTTT
16 TRBD2 . TRBJ2-2 TRBV5-4 CASSPRLAVNTGELFF TGTGCCAGCAGCCCTAGACTAGCGGTGAACACCGGGGAGCTGTTTTTT
15 . . TRBJ1-2 TRBV7-8 CASSLVSAADYGYTF TGTGCCAGCAGCTTAGTGTCGGCAGCGGACTATGGCTACACCTTC
15 TRBD1 . TRBJ2-7 TRBV10-2 CASSDPDRVFNEQYF TGCGCCAGCAGTGATCCTGACAGGGTATTCAACGAGCAGTACTTC
15 TRBD1 few TRBJ2-1 TRBV7-3 CASSLGTGSYNEQFF TGTGCCAGCAGCTTAGGGACAGGAAGCTACAATGAGCAGTTCTTC
15 TRBD1 . TRBJ1-4 TRBV11-2 CASSSPDRINEKLFF TGTGCCAGCAGCTCCCCGGACAGGATAAATGAAAAACTGTTTTTT
15 TRBD1 . TRBJ2-7 TRBV7-2 CASSLIPLQGDEQYF TGTGCCAGCAGCTTAATCCCCCTACAGGGGGACGAGCAGTACTTC
14 TRBD2 . TRBJ2-2 TRBV29-1 CSVETSGVTGELFF TGCAGCGTTGAGACTAGCGGGGTCACCGGGGAGCTGTTTTTT
14 . . TRBJ1-1 TRBV6-5 CASSLGGKGAEAFF TGTGCCAGCTCTCTTGGGGGGAAAGGAGCTGAAGCTTTCTTT
15 . . TRBJ1-1 TRBV7-3 CASSPRAGGLTEAFF TGTGCCAGCAGCCCCCGAGCGGGGGGGCTGACTGAAGCTTTCTTT
13 . once TRBJ1-3 TRBV11-3 CASSLPAGNTIYF TGTGCCAGCAGCTTGCCAGCTGGAAACACCATATATTTT
13 TRBD2 . TRBJ2-7 TRBV10-2 CASLGTSGSILYF TGCGCCAGCTTGGGGACTAGCGGGAGTATTCTGTACTTC
13 . . TRBJ2-1 TRBV29-1 CSVERSSYNEQFF TGCAGCGTCGAACGGAGCTCCTACAATGAGCAGTTCTTC
17 TRBD1 . TRBJ2-6 TRBV7-7 CASSKGAPLSGANVLTF TGTGCCAGCAGCAAGGGGGCACCCCTCTCTGGGGCCAACGTCCTGACTTTC
15 . . TRBJ1-6 TRBV6-4 CASSPEQDYNSPLHF TGTGCCAGCAGTCCAGAACAGGACTATAATTCACCCCTCCACTTT
15 . . TRBJ2-1 TRBV9 CASSPRGREINEQFF TGTGCCAGCAGCCCCCGGGGGCGGGAGATCAATGAGCAGTTCTTC
13 . . TRBJ2-7 TRBV5-1 CASSPGGGYEQYF TGCGCCAGCAGCCCCGGAGGGGGCTACGAGCAGTACTTC
14 . . TRBJ1-3 TRBV19 CASTWTASGNTIYF TGTGCCAGTACCTGGACAGCCTCTGGAAACACCATATATTTT